This T cell receptor (beta chain) was recovered during a study of T cell responses to AZD1222 COVID-19 vaccine. Profiled with immunoSEQ multiplex PCR; TCRdb holds only in-frame clones, not every one. The sample shows about 55,000 clones, more than 80% of them seen only once. Trimming stripped 5 bases from V and 0 bases from J, with 8 bases between. Germline V gives CDR1 SNHLY, CDR2 FYNNEI. This CDR3 has 14 residues. In regard to this clone: Its antigen is as yet unknown.

Study-level points and caveats: Repertoire sampling happened only post peak T cell response.

The rearrangement links TRBV2 to TRBJ1-3; D gene ambiguous. Sequenced material: peripheral blood, taken on day 0 of AZD1222 vaccination. This sequence was found in an adult in good health. CDR3: CASSRALSGNTIYF. DNA for the CDR3: TGTGCCAGCAGTCGAGCTCTCTCTGGAAACACCATATATTTT.